The 27 T cell receptor beta chains below come from one sample, sequenced in a study of beta chain features in type 1 diabetes. What was sequenced were expressed TCRB transcripts, since all of the isolated RNA had been reverse transcribed. Assay used: immunoSEQ multiplex PCR; TCRdb lists only in-frame clones, some missing. The data contain some 140,000 clones, around 9% of them singletons. These receptors' antigens are unknown. General observations from the study: Shortening that was moderate but significant affected the TCRB CDR3s of Type 1 diabetes patients in all four CD4+ subsets.

The sequencing sample was made of central memory CD4+ T cells from blood. The receptors were sampled from a man aged 25-45 years with type 1 diabetes.

The rearrangement uses TRBV5-6 and TRBJ2-7; TRBD2 might be the D (5 bases). The V gene's germline CDR1 is SGHDT and CDR2 YYEEEE. The CDR3 is 13 residues long. V lost 3 bases to trimming and J lost 9 bases, with 16 bases between them. The chain's CDR3 is CASSSRTGRGQYF. The CDR3 nucleotides are TGTGCCAGCAGCTCCCGGACTGGACGAGGGCAGTACTTC.

The chain couples TRBV4-2 to TRBJ1-2; TRBD1 matches at 9 bases. J lost 3 bases, V lost 8 bases, and 4 bases had no gene match. The CDR3 runs 13 residues. Per the germline V gene, CDR1 is LGHNA and CDR2 is YNFKEQ. The CDR3 protein is CASWTGEDYGYTF. The DNA for the CDR3 is TGTGCCAGCTGGACAGGGGAGGACTATGGCTACACCTTC.

The chain has TRBV9 and TRBJ2-1, with 12 bases that match TRBD2. The CDR3 is 16 amino acids. Germline V gene lookup returns CDR1 SGDLS and CDR2 YYNGEE. The V and J ends lost 3 bases and 7 bases, in that order; junction bases with no gene match: 8. DNA of the CDR3: TGTGCCAGCAGCGCCCGGACTAGCGGGGCCTTGAATGAGCAGTTCTTC. Its protein product is CASSARTSGALNEQFF.

This clone has more than one count but fewer than ten. The V and J genes are TRBV6-1 and TRBJ2-7, with 7 bases fitting TRBD2. The CDR3 covers 14 residues. Germline CDR1 reads MNHNS; CDR2 reads SASEGT. V shed 6 bases and J 2 bases; nucleotides not matched to a gene: 7. The CDR3 nucleotides are TGTGCCAGCAGGGGTCTAGCGGAAACCTACGAGCAGTACTTC. Translating gives CASRGLAETYEQYF.

This clone was seen only a few times. The chain carries TRBV7-2 and TRBJ1-5, with 10 bases aligning to TRBD1. Trimming at V came to 4 bases and at J to 5 bases, leaving 2 bases not matched to a gene. The CDR3 spans 14 residues. The V gene's germline CDR1 is SGHTA and CDR2 FQGNSA. Here the CDR3 reads CASSWDRGDQPQHF. CDR3 coding DNA: TGTGCCAGCAGCTGGGACAGGGGCGATCAGCCCCAGCATTTT.

This rearrangement joins TRBV25-1 to TRBJ2-5, with D tentatively TRBD2 (5 bases). The germline V gene has CDR1 MGHDK and CDR2 SYGVNS. The CDR3 length is 13 residues. Trimming took off 5 bases at V and 2 bases at J, with 9 bases between the two ends. CDR3 amino acids: CASSSRGQETQYF. The CDR3 coding sequence is TGTGCCAGCAGTAGTCGGGGACAAGAGACCCAGTACTTC.

This clone was counted only a few times. CDR3 sequence (DNA): TGTGCCAGCAGCCGGGGGGCCTTCCAAGAGACCCAGTACTTC. Amino acid sequence: CASSRGAFQETQYF. The J gene is TRBJ2-5, the V gene TRBV7-8; tentative D call: TRBD2 (7 bases). V was clipped by 5 bases and J by 1 base, with 11 bases between them. Germline-derived CDR1 and CDR2 are SGHVS and FQNEAQ. The CDR3 consists of 14 residues.

This clone occurred a few times. Other DNA sequences of this sample code for an identical CDR3. J is TRBJ2-5 and V is TRBV7-3; D gene unclear. This CDR3 is built from 12 residues. Germline lookup yields CDR1 SGHTA and CDR2 FQGTGA. Deletions cut 3 bases from V and 4 bases from J, with 6 bases between. This CDR3 is CASSFGGETQYF. The CDR3 region has the DNA TGTGCCAGCAGCTTCGGCGGAGAGACCCAGTACTTC.

The chain couples TRBV28 to TRBJ2-5; 11 bases fit TRBD2. Germline V lookup: CDR1 MDHEN, CDR2 SYDVKM. This CDR3 contains 15 residues. V lost 4 bases to trimming and J lost 2 bases; unmatched junction nucleotides: 3. The CDR3 region is CASSYSGGDQETQYF. CDR3 sequence (DNA): TGTGCCAGCAGTTATAGCGGGGGGGATCAAGAGACCCAGTACTTC.

The V gene is TRBV7-3, the J gene TRBJ1-4; 7 bases are shared with TRBD1. CDR3 size: 15 residues. Germline V lookup: CDR1 SGHTA, CDR2 FQGTGA. V gave up 5 bases and J gave up 8 bases; unmatched junction bases: 11. CDR3 DNA sequence: TGTGCCAGCAGCCCATCCGGGACAGCCGGAGAAAAACTGTTTTTT. It specifies CASSPSGTAGEKLFF.

The chain combines TRBV18 with TRBJ2-7; D perhaps matches TRBD2 (5 bases). V was clipped by 2 bases and J by 5 bases, with 16 bases between them. Germline loops: CDR1 KGHSH, CDR2 LQKENI. The CDR3 spans 15 residues. The CDR3: CASSPSQIGNHEQYF. CDR3 coding DNA: TGTGCCAGCTCACCAAGCCAGATCGGGAATCACGAGCAGTACTTC.

The chain employs TRBV7-9 and TRBJ2-1; 12 nucleotides align to TRBD2. The V gene's germline CDR1 is SEHNR and CDR2 FQNEAQ (reference sequence). The J segment lost 4 bases and the V segment lost 5 bases, leaving 9 bases of the junction unmatched. CDR3 length equals 17 residues. Here the CDR3 DNA reads TGTGCCAGCAGCCCCGGGACTAGCGGGCGGGATTACAATGAGCAGTTCTTC. Its translation is CASSPGTSGRDYNEQFF. Combining the CDR3 with reference TRBV7-9 and TRBJ2-1 gives the whole variable domain DTGVSQNPRHKITKRGQNVTFRCDPISEHNRLYWYRQTLGQGPEFLTYFQNEAQLEKSRLLSDRFSAERPKGSFSTLEIQRTEQGDSAMYLCASSPGTSGRDYNEQFFGPGTRLTVL.

This clone was counted between two and nine times. The chain joins TRBV5-1 to TRBJ2-5; maybe TRBD1 (7 bases). Germline V gene data show CDR1 as SGHRS and CDR2 as YFSETQ. V lost 0 bases and J lost 4, with 19 bases in between. The CDR3 length is 17 residues. CDR3 residues: CASSLGGTALFRETQYF. CDR3 nucleotides: TGCGCCAGCAGCTTGGGCGGGACAGCCCTTTTCCGAGAGACCCAGTACTTC.

This clone has at least ten counts. This rearrangement joins TRBV7-9 to TRBJ2-2; TRBD1 aligns across 9 bases. There are 15 residues in the CDR3. CDR1 SEHNR and CDR2 FQNEAQ come from the germline V gene (reference sequence). Trimming at V came to 6 bases and at J to 3 bases, leaving 5 bases not matched to a gene. The CDR3: CASRFGQGYTGELFF. Written as DNA, the CDR3 is TGTGCCAGCAGGTTTGGACAGGGGTACACCGGGGAGCTGTTTTTT.

This clone occurred a few times. The V gene is TRBV5-6, the J gene TRBJ1-1; perhaps TRBD1 as D (5 bases). This CDR3 spans 14 amino acids. V lost 5 bases and J 4 bases, leaving 15 bases between the germline ends. CDR1 SGHDT and CDR2 YYEEEE come from the germline V gene. The CDR3, as DNA: TGTGCCAGCAGATGGGGGGAGGGGAGCACTGAAGCTTTCTTT. It translates to CASRWGEGSTEAFF.

This sequence joins TRBV23-1 and TRBJ1-5, with 8 nucleotides matching TRBD1. TRBV23-1 is placed among ORFs of uncertain function. The CDR3 runs 18 residues. J lost 0 bases, V lost 0 bases, and 7 bases had no gene match. The CDR3 region has the DNA TGCGCCAGCAGTCAATCGATTGACAGGGGAGATAGCAATCAGCCCCAGCATTTT. It yields the protein CASSQSIDRGDSNQPQHF.

This clone was detected many times. This chain connects TRBV6-5 to TRBJ1-1; D unresolved. The V end lost 6 bases, the J end lost 3 bases, and 11 bases lay between the germline ends. The V gene's germline CDR1 is MNHEY and CDR2 SVGAGI. The CDR3 totals 13 residues. In DNA form, the CDR3 reads TGTGCCAGCAGGGTCACGAGGGACACTGAAGCTTTCTTT. This translates into CASRVTRDTEAFF.

In this sample, this clone turned up a few times. The chain couples TRBV10-3 to TRBJ2-6, with TRBD1 matching 10 bases. J lost 2 bases, V lost 3 bases, and 4 bases had no gene match. Germline loops: CDR1 ENHRY, CDR2 SYGVKD. This CDR3 has 17 amino acids. The CDR3 region is CAISERQGAAGANVLTF. The CDR3, as DNA: TGTGCCATCAGTGAAAGACAGGGGGCTGCTGGGGCCAACGTCCTGACTTTC.

This clone was seen a handful of times. J is TRBJ2-5 and V is TRBV10-3, with 15 bases identical to TRBD2. The J call is in doubt because the DNA end fits TRBJ2-7 better. CDR3 length: 15 residues. CDR1 ENHRY and CDR2 SYGVKD come from the germline V gene. As DNA, the CDR3 is TGTGCCATCAGTGATGGACTAGCGGGGGGGTACGAGCAGTACTTC. Translating gives CAISDGLAGGYEQYF.

In this sample, this clone turned up a few times. The rearrangement links TRBV19 to TRBJ1-6, with unresolved D. The CDR3 is made up of 14 amino acids. The germline gives CDR1 LNHDA, CDR2 SQIVND (reference sequence). Trimming took 6 bases from V and 7 from J, leaving 13 bases between them. CDR3 amino acids: CASSPFVGNSPLHF. CDR3 nucleotide sequence: TGTGCCAGTAGCCCGTTCGTTGGCAATTCACCCCTCCACTTT.

This clone appeared a few times. The chain links TRBV28 to TRBJ2-3, with D perhaps TRBD1 (6 bases). Trimming removed 10 bases at V and 1 base at J, with 12 bases between. The CDR3 has 13 residues. Germline V gives CDR1 MDHEN, CDR2 SYDVKM. The CDR3 protein is CAIRDTRTDTQYF. CDR3 coding DNA: TGTGCCATCCGGGACACTCGCACAGATACGCAGTATTTT.

This clone showed up just a few times. This chain joins TRBV7-2 and TRBJ2-7; possibly TRBD1 for D (7 bases). Germline CDR1 reads SGHTA; CDR2 reads FQGNSA. The V and J ends lost 7 bases and 5 bases respectively, with 15 bases between them. The CDR3 is made up of 13 amino acids. Here the CDR3 DNA reads TGTGCCAGCATGGAGGGGGCCGCCGACGAGCAGTACTTC. This codes for CASMEGAADEQYF.

This clone came up a few times. This chain links TRBV4-1 with TRBJ2-7, with 10 bases that match TRBD1. V shed 3 bases and J 4 bases; nucleotides not matched to a gene: 12. The CDR3 is 17 amino acids. Germline V CDR1 and CDR2: MGHRA, YSYEKL. The chain's CDR3 is CASSHPAGGQGGYEQYF. In DNA, the CDR3 is TGCGCCAGCAGCCATCCCGCAGGCGGACAGGGGGGGTACGAGCAGTACTTC.

This clone was observed a handful of times. The chain carries TRBV7-2 and TRBJ2-4; no reliable D call. CDR1 SGHTA and CDR2 FQGNSA come from the germline V gene. V was shortened by 5 bases and J by 7 bases, with 12 bases between the two germline ends. This CDR3 comprises 13 residues. The DNA of the CDR3 is TGTGCCAGCAGCCCCGTGAACAGCAACATTCAGTACTTC. Its translation is CASSPVNSNIQYF.

The chain carries TRBV5-4 and TRBJ1-1; possible D gene TRBD1, 5 bases. The germline CDR1 and CDR2 sequences are SGHNT and YYREEE (reference sequence). This CDR3 comprises 13 residues. V was clipped by 4 bases and J by 4 bases, with 11 bases between them. The CDR3 sequence is CASSPRASTEAFF. CDR3 DNA: TGTGCCAGCAGCCCCAGGGCGAGCACTGAAGCTTTCTTT.

This clone was detected only a few times. The V and J genes are TRBV28 and TRBJ1-5; tentatively, D is TRBD1 (5 bases). The V gene's germline CDR1 is MDHEN and CDR2 SYDVKM. This CDR3 contains 15 residues. V was trimmed by 7 bases and J by 6 bases, leaving 19 bases between them. The CDR3 DNA follows: TGTGCCAGCATCAAACCGGGAGGGGTCGTTCAGCCCCAGCATTTT. It translates to CASIKPGGVVQPQHF.

This clone was detected a few times. The chain recombines TRBV5-4 with TRBJ2-7, with a tentative D call TRBD1 (6 bases). Trimming stripped 3 bases from V and 4 bases from J, with 8 bases between. Germline V CDR1 and CDR2: SGHNT, YYREEE (reference sequence). This CDR3 has 12 residues. CDR3 region: CASSWDTYEQYF. In DNA, the CDR3 is TGTGCCAGCAGCTGGGACACTTACGAGCAGTACTTC.